The rows below give T cell receptor beta chains drawn from one sample of a study of blood T cell repertoires in COVID-19. This table comes from immunoSEQ multiplex PCR, and its TCRdb copy is limited to in-frame clones, with some not included. The table shows 100,000 to 110,000 clones, with more than 85% occurring only once. Sequencing was done on a sample of peripheral blood. All receptors come from a man aged 45-65 years with active COVID-19. Each CDR3 is given with its conserved first and last residue. The order of the fields is clone size, V gene, D gene, J gene, CDR3 protein, CDR3 DNA. D genes are given only for firm matches. Size is omitted from some rows. Given values are once, few, many or a class for expanded clones.

clone_size: .
v_call: TRBV4-2
d_call: TRBD2
j_call: TRBJ2-1
cdr3_aa: CASSQDSGLGANEQFF
cdr3_nt: TGTGCCAGCAGCCAAGACTCGGGACTAGGCGCAAATGAGCAGTTCTTC

clone_size: .
v_call: TRBV11-2
d_call: .
j_call: TRBJ2-7
cdr3_aa: CASSLVRSEQYF
cdr3_nt: TGTGCCAGCAGCTTAGTTCGCAGCGAGCAGTACTTC

clone_size: .
v_call: TRBV4-1
d_call: TRBD1
j_call: TRBJ1-1
cdr3_aa: CASSQNNNRGNTEAFF
cdr3_nt: TGCGCCAGCAGCCAAAATAACAACAGGGGGAACACTGAAGCTTTCTTT

clone_size: .
v_call: TRBV5-1
d_call: TRBD1
j_call: TRBJ1-4
cdr3_aa: CASSWGQGARGEKLFF
cdr3_nt: TGCGCCAGCAGCTGGGGACAGGGGGCCAGAGGTGAAAAACTGTTTTTT

clone_size: .
v_call: TRBV5-1
d_call: TRBD2
j_call: TRBJ2-7
cdr3_aa: CASSLNQGGPYEQYF
cdr3_nt: TGCGCCAGCAGCTTAAATCAGGGAGGGCCCTACGAGCAGTACTTC

clone_size: .
v_call: TRBV27
d_call: .
j_call: TRBJ2-3
cdr3_aa: CASSPLALSTDTQYF
cdr3_nt: TGTGCCAGCAGTCCCCTAGCGCTTAGCACAGATACGCAGTATTTT

clone_size: once
v_call: TRBV25-1
d_call: TRBD2
j_call: TRBJ2-1
cdr3_aa: CASSPTSGRVNEQFF
cdr3_nt: TGTGCCAGCAGTCCGACTAGCGGGAGGGTTAATGAGCAGTTCTTC

clone_size: .
v_call: TRBV5-4
d_call: .
j_call: TRBJ2-2
cdr3_aa: CASSFDRNTGELFF
cdr3_nt: TGTGCCAGCAGCTTCGACAGGAACACCGGGGAGCTGTTTTTT

clone_size: .
v_call: TRBV11-3
d_call: .
j_call: TRBJ1-3
cdr3_aa: CASSSGGDSGNTIYF
cdr3_nt: TGTGCCAGCAGCTCAGGAGGGGACTCTGGAAACACCATATATTTT

clone_size: .
v_call: TRBV10-3
d_call: .
j_call: TRBJ2-1
cdr3_aa: CATSESRPEDEQFF
cdr3_nt: TGTGCCACCAGTGAATCCCGGCCAGAGGATGAGCAGTTCTTC